The 26 T cell receptor beta chains given below trace back to one sample, sequenced in a study of blood T cell repertoires in COVID-19. The table came from immunoSEQ multiplex PCR; TCRdb's copy has only in-frame clones and leaves some out. Of over 350,000 clones in the sample, 91% were seen once. The sample comprised PBMCs or T cells enriched from blood (not recorded which). These receptors were obtained from a woman between 40 and 50 years old who had been exposed to COVID-19.

The chain has TRBV2 and TRBJ2-7; D perhaps matches TRBD2 (6 bases). CDR1 and CDR2 (germline): SNHLY, FYNNEI. The CDR3 length is 14 residues. Trimming took off 7 bases at V and 2 bases at J, with 15 bases between the two ends. CDR3 in amino acids: CASKSSGQTYEQYF. The DNA for the CDR3 is TGTGCCAGCAAATCCAGCGGGCAAACCTACGAGCAGTACTTC.

The chain carries TRBV24-1 and TRBJ1-5, with D possibly being TRBD1 (5 bases). Germline CDR1 and CDR2: KGHDR and SFDVKD. The V end was cut by 2 bases, the J end by 3 bases, with 19 bases between. The CDR3 is 18 amino acids. CDR3 residues: CATSDSGTEGFANQPQHF. The CDR3 DNA is TGTGCCACCAGTGATTCCGGGACGGAGGGCTTTGCCAATCAGCCCCAGCATTTT.

The chain joins TRBV18 to TRBJ1-1; no reliable D call. V lost 0 bases, J lost 6 bases, and 11 bases lay in between. Germline CDR1 KGHSH, CDR2 LQKENI. This CDR3 is 14 amino acids long. The CDR3 here is CASSPPGVRSEAFF. Written as DNA, the CDR3 is TGTGCCAGCTCACCACCGGGCGTAAGATCTGAAGCTTTCTTT.

The chain employs TRBV7-2 and TRBJ1-1; 7 bases fit TRBD1. V was clipped by 5 bases and J by 9 bases; unmatched bases: 12. There are 14 residues in the CDR3. Per the germline V gene, CDR1 is SGHTA and CDR2 is FQGNSA. The DNA for the CDR3 is TGTGCCAGCAGCCTTTCCCCACAGGGGCCGCAAGCTTTCTTT. It yields the protein CASSLSPQGPQAFF.

This chain uses TRBV20-1 with TRBJ2-1, with 7 bases lining up with TRBD2. This CDR3 contains 14 residues. Unmatched junction bases numbered 4, after V lost 3 bases and J lost 2 bases. Germline lookup yields CDR1 DFQATT and CDR2 SNEGSKA (reference sequence). The CDR3 region is CSASMAGAYNEQFF. CDR3 nucleotides: TGCAGTGCTAGTATGGCGGGAGCCTACAATGAGCAGTTCTTC.

The chain joins TRBV7-9 to TRBJ2-3; 7 bases match TRBD2. CDR1 is SEHNR, CDR2 FQNEAQ, per germline (reference sequence). The CDR3 extends over 14 amino acids. V trimming: 7 bases; J trimming: 4 bases; junction bases outside the gene matches: 8. This CDR3 reads CASTPGGVADTQYF. CDR3 coding DNA: TGTGCCAGCACCCCGGGGGGAGTGGCAGATACGCAGTATTTT.

This chain connects TRBV30 to TRBJ1-2; 9 bases are a match to TRBD1. CDR1 is GTSNPN and CDR2 is SVGIG in the germline V gene (reference sequence). J gave up 8 bases and V 1 base, and 14 bases lay outside the gene matches. CDR3 size: 16 residues. CDR3 residues: CAWSAGTGIGLLGYTF. Written as DNA, the CDR3 is TGTGCCTGGAGTGCCGGGACAGGGATTGGGCTTTTGGGCTACACCTTC.

This clone appeared once. The chain links TRBV6-6 to TRBJ2-7; D is possibly TRBD2 (6 bases). Trimming cost V 8 bases and J 0 bases, with 14 bases left between them. This CDR3 has 14 amino acids. Looked up from germline, CDR1 is MNHNY and CDR2 is SVGAGI (reference sequence). Written as DNA, the CDR3 is TGTGCCAGCTATGGGGACGGGAGCTCCTACGAGCAGTACTTC. It encodes CASYGDGSSYEQYF.

This chain joins TRBV6-1 and TRBJ1-2, with D maybe TRBD1 (5 bases). V was clipped by 2 bases and J by 4 bases, with 14 bases between them. The germline V gene has CDR1 MNHNS and CDR2 SASEGT. The CDR3 is 15 residues long. CDR3 region: CASSELRGFSYGYTF. CDR3 nucleotides: TGTGCCAGCAGTGAACTTAGGGGTTTTTCCTATGGCTACACCTTC.

The chain is built from TRBV12-3 or TRBV12-4 and TRBJ2-1; weak D call: TRBD1 (5 bases). The V gene lost 6 bases and the J gene lost 6 bases, with 6 bases spanning the gap. The CDR3 extends over 11 amino acids. Here the CDR3 DNA reads TGTGCCAGCAGAGGGGTCAATGAGCAGTTCTTC. Encoded protein: CASRGVNEQFF.

In this sample, this clone turned up a few times. The chain combines TRBV7-9 with TRBJ1-5; 8 bases are a match to TRBD1. This CDR3 is 13 amino acids long. V lost 8 bases, J lost 4 bases, and 4 bases stayed unmatched. The germline V gene has CDR1 SEHNR and CDR2 FQNEAQ (reference sequence). In DNA form, the CDR3 reads TGTGCCAGCCGAGGACAGGGAAATCAGCCCCAGCATTTT. This gives the protein CASRGQGNQPQHF.

The CDR3: CASRSGGAGADTQYF. In nucleotides, the CDR3 is TGTGCCAGCAGGAGCGGGGGGGCCGGCGCAGATACGCAGTATTTT. V gene TRBV6-5 combines with J gene TRBJ2-3; 10 bases are shared with TRBD2. The trim removed 6 bases at V and 4 bases at J, leaving 7 bases unmatched. Germline CDR1 MNHEY, CDR2 SVGAGI. CDR3 size: 15 residues.

This chain links TRBV9 with TRBJ1-5; TRBD1 matches at 7 bases. This CDR3 region has 18 residues. The V segment lost 4 bases and the J segment 2 bases; nucleotides outside the gene matches: 15. CDR1 and CDR2 from the germline V gene are SGDLS and YYNGEE. CDR3 DNA sequence: TGTGCCAGCAGCACGCGCCCCAGATACAGGGGCGGCAATCAGCCCCAGCATTTT. It is translated as CASSTRPRYRGGNQPQHF.

This rearrangement joins TRBV2 to TRBJ1-5; 10 bases agree with TRBD1. Germline values: CDR1 SNHLY, CDR2 FYNNEI. V dropped 8 bases and J dropped 1; count of bases not matched to a gene: 5. The CDR3 has 15 residues. The CDR3 reads CASHPDRGSNQPQHF. CDR3 in DNA: TGTGCCAGCCACCCGGACAGGGGGAGCAATCAGCCCCAGCATTTT.

The genes are TRBV18 and TRBJ1-2; D is unclear. The germline V gene encodes CDR1 KGHSH and CDR2 LQKENI. The V and J ends lost 1 base and 4 bases respectively, with 10 bases between them. This CDR3 is built from 14 residues. CDR3 bases: TGTGCCAGCTCACCACTGGTTCGGGGCTATGGCTACACCTTC. It is translated as CASSPLVRGYGYTF.

The chain has TRBV15 and TRBJ2-5; 7 nucleotides agree with TRBD2. V shed 8 bases and J 5 bases; nucleotides not matched to a gene: 11. There are 14 residues in the CDR3. Germline loops: CDR1 LNHNV, CDR2 YYDKDF (reference sequence). CDR3 region: CATGGAAGDETQYF. In DNA, the CDR3 is TGTGCCACCGGAGGGGCCGCGGGAGACGAGACCCAGTACTTC.

The chain links TRBV24-1 to TRBJ1-2; D is unclear. V was trimmed by 0 bases and J by 4 bases, leaving 8 bases between them. This CDR3 is 14 amino acids long. Germline CDR1 and CDR2: KGHDR and SFDVKD. The CDR3 here is CATSDLNLGYGYTF. CDR3 nucleotides: TGTGCCACCAGTGATTTGAATCTCGGCTATGGCTACACCTTC.

The chain combines TRBV30 with TRBJ1-1; no clear D. This CDR3 has 12 amino acids. Germline V CDR1 and CDR2: GTSNPN, SVGIG (reference sequence). The ends were cut back, 6 bases at V and 0 bases at J, with 8 bases in the middle. The CDR3 DNA follows: TGTGCCTGCCAGTCCTTGAACACTGAAGCTTTCTTT. It codes for CACQSLNTEAFF.

This rearrangement joins TRBV10-2 to TRBJ1-1, with D possibly matching TRBD1 (6 bases). Trimming removed 6 bases from V and 4 bases from J, with 9 bases in between. Germline CDR1 and CDR2: WSHSY and SAAADI. The CDR3 covers 12 residues. The CDR3 reads CASSSRGTEAFF. CDR3 DNA sequence: TGCGCCAGCAGCAGCAGGGGCACTGAAGCTTTCTTT.

This clone was seen only a few times. The CDR3 reads CASSPEGLAGYNEQFF. The CDR3 DNA reads as TGTGCCAGCAGCCCAGAGGGACTAGCGGGCTACAATGAGCAGTTCTTC. The rearrangement joins TRBV9 to TRBJ2-1, with 12 positions matching TRBD2. J lost 3 bases, V lost 4 bases, and 5 bases had no gene match. The CDR3 is made up of 16 amino acids. Germline loops: CDR1 SGDLS, CDR2 YYNGEE.

This chain uses TRBV7-9 with TRBJ1-2; D is unclear. The CDR3 is 12 amino acids. Germline-derived CDR1 and CDR2 are SEHNR and FQNEAQ (reference sequence). Trimming stripped 5 bases from V and 8 bases from J, with 12 bases between. CDR3 DNA: TGTGCCAGCAGCCTGCCCTGGGAGGGCTACACCTTC. Residues: CASSLPWEGYTF.

The sample holds a few counts of this clone. This rearrangement joins TRBV12-3 or TRBV12-4 to TRBJ2-1; TRBD1 might be the D (6 bases). This CDR3 has 13 residues. V shed 5 bases and J shed 10 bases, with 15 bases lying between them. CDR3 sequence (DNA): TGTGCCAGCAGTAACCGAGGACAGCAGGAGCAGTTCTTC. It translates to CASSNRGQQEQFF.

The J gene is TRBJ1-5, the V gene TRBV11-2; D perhaps matches TRBD1 (5 bases). Trimming took 1 base from V and 1 from J, leaving 14 bases between them. CDR3 length equals 17 residues. Germline assignment: CDR1 SGHAT and CDR2 FQNNGV. The CDR3 coding sequence is TGTGCCAGCAGCTTAGCATCAGGGTGGTTGAGCAATCAGCCCCAGCATTTT. Amino acid sequence: CASSLASGWLSNQPQHF.

The chain is built from TRBV7-9 and TRBJ1-1; 7 bases fit TRBD1. Germline-derived CDR1 and CDR2 are SEHNR and FQNEAQ (reference sequence). The CDR3 length is 16 residues. J was trimmed by 5 bases and V by 6 bases; bases with no gene match: 15. The CDR3 sequence is CASRPQTGSVVTEAFF. CDR3 DNA sequence: TGTGCCAGCAGACCTCAGACAGGGTCTGTGGTAACTGAAGCTTTCTTT.

This chain joins TRBV2 and TRBJ1-3; D possibly corresponds to TRBD1 (6 bases). The V end was cut by 6 bases, the J end by 1 base, with 10 bases between. CDR3 size: 14 residues. Germline V gene data show CDR1 as SNHLY and CDR2 as FYNNEI. The CDR3 reads CASRVDRSGNTIYF. CDR3 bases: TGTGCCAGCAGAGTGGACAGATCTGGAAACACCATATATTTT. Variable domain in full (rest from reference TRBV2 and TRBJ1-3): EPEVTQTPSHQVTQMGQEVILRCVPISNHLYFYWYRQILGQKVEFLVSFYNNEISEKSEIFDDQFSVERPDGSNFTLKIRSTKLEDSAMYFCASRVDRSGNTIYFGEGSWLTVV.

The J gene is TRBJ2-1, the V gene TRBV6-5; TRBD1 matches at 10 bases. The J segment lost 3 bases and the V segment lost 7 bases, leaving 6 bases of the junction unmatched. The germline V gene has CDR1 MNHEY and CDR2 SVGAGI. The CDR3 spans 15 residues. The CDR3 here is CASIRRTGGYNEQFF. DNA of the CDR3: TGTGCCAGCATTAGGAGGACAGGGGGCTACAATGAGCAGTTCTTC.